This T cell receptor beta chain was identified during a study of T cell changes during pregnancy in multiple sclerosis (dated by TCRdb to about 2019). Turning to the overall study: Changes in the T cell repertoire over the course of pregnancy were examined in this study in women with multiple sclerosis.

This clone was counted only a few times. The antigen it recognizes is unknown. No qualities accompany the bases; no much larger clone lies one base away. The library was prepared using the immunoSEQ multiplex PCR assay. TCRdb stores this immuneACCESS table with in-frame sequences only. Part of the clones is absent; in the studies checked, under half of the shortfall reflects unresolved V genes, and no reason is known for the rest. The sample yields tens of thousands of clones; 91% were counted once. Clones ranked in the top ten supply approximately 2% of the sample. Measured from the cysteine to the phenylalanine, the CDR3 is 14 residues long. Only the CDR3 part of the read is kept: 42 bases, read in frame from the first base. V lost 0 bases and J lost 1 base; the stretch between them is 7 bases long. Sequences SGDLS (CDR1) and YYNGEE (CDR2) are obtained from the germline V gene.

The chain is assembled from TRBV9 and TRBJ2-5; no confident D gene assignment can be made. This specimen was peripheral blood, taken in the third trimester of pregnancy. The TCR originated in a female donor in good health, enrolled as a control in a pregnancy study. DNA sequence: TGTGCCAGCAGCGTAGGTGGCACCCAAGAGACCCAGTACTTC. Its translation reads: CASSVGGTQETQYF. When the CDR3 is completed using the reference TRBV9 and TRBJ2-5 genes on either side, the full variable domain is DSGVTQTPKHLITATGQRVTLRCSPRSGDLSVYWYQQSLDQGLQFLIQYYNGEERAKGNILERFSAQQFPDLHSELNLSSLELGDSALYFCASSVGGTQETQYFGPGTRLLVL.